This passage covers 18 T cell receptor beta chains from one sample sequenced in a study of shared clonotypes between healthy human individuals. Some clones are missing from TCRdb's copy, which holds only in-frame ones; the method was immunoSEQ multiplex PCR. Among about 1 million clones listed, about four fifths were seen once. Sequencing was performed on memory CD4+ T cells from PBMCs. Subset meaning: CD45RA-negative fraction. The receptors were gathered from a man aged 18 to 30 in good health. Some clones in this sample may be carry-over from other donors' samples.

The chain employs TRBV18 and TRBJ1-4; D is unresolved. CDR1 and CDR2 (germline): KGHSH, LQKENI. The CDR3 is 14 residues long. V was cut by 1 base and J by 3 bases, with 6 bases left in between. The CDR3 loop is CASSPRGANEKLFF. The CDR3 region has the DNA TGTGCCAGCTCACCACGAGGTGCTAATGAAAAACTGTTTTTT.

The chain uses TRBV28 and TRBJ1-6; possibly TRBD1 for D (5 bases). Germline V CDR1 and CDR2: MDHEN, SYDVKM. The V end lost 6 bases, the J end lost 0 bases, and 15 bases lay between the germline ends. CDR3 length: 17 residues. CDR3 sequence (DNA): TGTGCCAGCAGCTCCGGGACGTCCCGCTCCTATAATTCACCCCTCCACTTT. Its translation is CASSSGTSRSYNSPLHF.

A remark on this clone: A much larger clone lies a single base off, so this may be a read error. Other DNA variants within this sample encode the same CDR3. The J gene is TRBJ2-7, the V gene TRBV7-2, with D unclear. The germline gives CDR1 SGHTA, CDR2 FQGNSA. Deletions cut 5 bases from V and 0 bases from J, with 5 bases between. CDR3 length: 12 amino acids. The CDR3 spells CASSPNSYEQYF. In DNA form, the CDR3 reads TGTGCCAGCAGCCCCAACTCCTACGAGCAGTACTTC.

This chain connects TRBV5-1 to TRBJ2-3, with TRBD2 matching over 7 bases. Germline CDR1 reads SGHRS; CDR2 reads YFSETQ. With V trimmed by 4 bases and J by 3 bases, 8 bases remained unmatched. The CDR3 contains 15 residues. The CDR3 loop reads CASSPLAVGTDTQYF. CDR3 nucleotide sequence: TGCGCCAGCAGCCCCCTAGCGGTTGGGACAGATACGCAGTATTTT.

This chain uses TRBV5-1 with TRBJ2-7, with D perhaps TRBD1 (6 bases). The CDR3 extends over 15 amino acids. From germline, CDR1 is SGHRS and CDR2 YFSETQ. V lost 6 bases to trimming and J lost 3 bases, with 19 bases between them. DNA for the CDR3: TGCGCCAGCATCCCGGACAGTTTTGGGGGCTACGAGCAGTACTTC. Amino acids: CASIPDSFGGYEQYF.

This chain connects TRBV5-1 to TRBJ2-7; maybe TRBD2 (5 bases). Trimming stripped 0 bases from V and 6 bases from J, with 10 bases between. The germline V gene has CDR1 SGHRS and CDR2 YFSETQ. The CDR3 extends over 13 amino acids. The CDR3, as DNA: TGCGCCAGCAGCTTGGAACGCGGAGGCGAGCAGTACTTC. This encodes CASSLERGGEQYF. Drawing the rest from reference TRBV5-1 and TRBJ2-7, the complete variable domain is KAGVTQTPRYLIKTRGQQVTLSCSPISGHRSVSWYQQTPGQGLQFLFEYFSETQRNKGNFPGRFSGRQFSNSRSEMNVSTLELGDSALYLCASSLERGGEQYFGPGTRLTVT.

The chain links TRBV4-1 to TRBJ1-1, with a weak D call TRBD1 (5 bases). The CDR3 is 16 amino acids. Trimming left V 0 bases short and J 2 bases short, with 13 bases between. Germline values: CDR1 MGHRA, CDR2 YSYEKL. The CDR3 nucleotides read TGCGCCAGCAGCCAAGATAACCAGGGTAGCAACACTGAAGCTTTCTTT. Translated: CASSQDNQGSNTEAFF.

The CDR3 region is CATSGRQGYTEAFF. The CDR3 DNA reads TGTGCCACCAGCGGAAGACAGGGGTACACTGAAGCTTTCTTT. V and J are TRBV15 and TRBJ1-1; the match to TRBD1 covers 8 bases. The J segment lost 3 bases and the V segment lost 5 bases, leaving 5 bases of the junction unmatched. The V gene's germline CDR1 is LNHNV and CDR2 YYDKDF (reference sequence). This CDR3 contains 14 residues. The full variable domain, with the rest looked up from reference TRBV15 and TRBJ1-1, is DAMVIQNPRYQVTQFGKPVTLSCSQTLNHNVMYWYQQKSSQAPKLLFHYYDKDFNNEADTPDNFQSRRPNTSFCFLDIRSPGLGDTAMYLCATSGRQGYTEAFFGQGTRLTVV.

This clone was recorded a few times. The chain couples TRBV9 to TRBJ2-5, with D possibly being TRBD2 (5 bases). V was shortened by 3 bases and J by 5 bases, with 17 bases between the two germline ends. The V gene's germline CDR1 is SGDLS and CDR2 YYNGEE. The CDR3 sequence is 15 residues long. CDR3 loop: CASSGGLARHETQYF. CDR3 DNA: TGTGCCAGCAGCGGAGGACTGGCCCGGCACGAGACCCAGTACTTC.

This sequence joins TRBV19 and TRBJ1-1; a possible D gene is TRBD1 (6 bases). CDR3 length: 15 amino acids. V was trimmed by 3 bases and J by 5 bases, leaving 16 bases between them. CDR1 is LNHDA, CDR2 SQIVND, per germline (reference sequence). The CDR3 DNA sequence: TGTGCCAGTAGTATCCTTACGACAGGAGGGACTGAAGCTTTCTTT. Translated: CASSILTTGGTEAFF.

This chain's CDR3 is CASGQGLGQQETQYF. CDR3 nucleotide sequence: TGTGCCAGCGGTCAAGGCTTGGGACAGCAAGAGACCCAGTACTTC. The V and J genes are TRBV5-4 and TRBJ2-5, with TRBD1 matching 7 bases. V shed 7 bases, J shed 2 bases, and the junction held 11 bases outside the gene matches. The CDR3 totals 15 residues. CDR1 and CDR2 from the germline V gene are SGHNT and YYREEE (reference sequence).

The chain joins TRBV29-1 to TRBJ2-5; TRBD2 agrees at 13 bases. Germline CDR1 and CDR2: SQVTM and ANQGSEA. The trim removed 6 bases at V and 7 bases at J, leaving 5 bases unmatched. The CDR3 is made up of 13 amino acids. Written as DNA, the CDR3 is TGCAGCGTGGGGACTAGCGGGGCCAGGACCCAGTACTTC. Translated, it gives CSVGTSGARTQYF.

This chain uses TRBV29-1 with TRBJ2-7; D ambiguous. V was trimmed by 5 bases and J by 5 bases, leaving 16 bases between them. The V gene's germline CDR1 is SQVTM and CDR2 ANQGSEA. The CDR3 contains 13 residues. CDR3 bases: TGCAGCGTTACTCACGACCCCTCGGACGAGCAGTACTTC. This sequence encodes CSVTHDPSDEQYF.

The V and J genes are TRBV6-6 and TRBJ1-4; tentatively, D is TRBD1 (5 bases). CDR3 size: 16 residues. V dropped 7 bases and J dropped 6 bases, with 21 bases sitting between them. The V gene's germline CDR1 is MNHNY and CDR2 SVGAGI (reference sequence). CDR3 sequence: CASTQPGGGADEKLFF. CDR3 sequence (DNA): TGTGCCAGCACACAACCCGGCGGGGGTGCGGATGAAAAACTGTTTTTT.

CDR3 in amino acids: CASSLGNGRGARNEKLFF. CDR3 in DNA: TGTGCCAGCAGCTTAGGCAATGGCAGGGGCGCTCGTAATGAAAAACTGTTTTTT. V is TRBV11-2 and J is TRBJ1-4, with TRBD1 as a possible D gene (6 bases). V shed 1 base and J shed 4 bases, with 19 bases lying between them. Per germline, CDR1 SGHAT and CDR2 FQNNGV. The CDR3 length is 18 residues.

With regard to this clone: Other DNA sequences from this sample encode an identical CDR3 as well. The chain employs TRBV5-1 and TRBJ2-5; 7 nucleotides match TRBD1. This CDR3 spans 13 amino acids. The germline CDR1 and CDR2 sequences are SGHRS and YFSETQ. V was clipped by 3 bases and J by 5 bases; unmatched bases: 4. The CDR3: CASSSGGGETQYF. In DNA form, the CDR3 reads TGCGCCAGCAGCTCAGGGGGTGGGGAGACCCAGTACTTC.

The chain employs TRBV20-1 and TRBJ2-7; D is undetermined. The CDR3 covers 11 residues. Germline V lookup: CDR1 DFQATT, CDR2 SNEGSKA (reference sequence). V was clipped by 7 bases and J by 7 bases, with 14 bases between them. The CDR3 sequence is CSGTPAREQYF. Here the CDR3 DNA reads TGCAGTGGTACGCCAGCGAGGGAGCAGTACTTC.

This rearrangement joins TRBV28 to TRBJ2-5; D ambiguous. V lost 1 base and J lost 5, with 14 bases in between. The CDR3 is 15 amino acids. Germline V gene data show CDR1 as MDHEN and CDR2 as SYDVKM. The DNA for the CDR3 is TGTGCCAGCAGTTTATCAAGGGATAGATGGGAGACCCAGTACTTC. Its protein product is CASSLSRDRWETQYF.